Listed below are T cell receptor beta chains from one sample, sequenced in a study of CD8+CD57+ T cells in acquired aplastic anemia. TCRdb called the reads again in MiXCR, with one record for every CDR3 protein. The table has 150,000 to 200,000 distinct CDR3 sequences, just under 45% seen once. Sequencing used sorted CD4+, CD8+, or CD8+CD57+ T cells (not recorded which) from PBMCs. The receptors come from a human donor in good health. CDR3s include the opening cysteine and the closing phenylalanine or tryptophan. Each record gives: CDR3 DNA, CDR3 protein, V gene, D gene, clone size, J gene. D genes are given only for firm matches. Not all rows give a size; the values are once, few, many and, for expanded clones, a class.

DNA: TGCAGTGCTAGAGATCGCGGGAGGGACTACAATGAGCAGTTCTTC
CDR3: CSARDRGRDYNEQFF
V: TRBV20-1
D: TRBD2
size: NA
J: TRBJ2-1

DNA: TGTGCCAGCAGCTCCTCCGAAGGGGGGGTGCGAGGACCCCTCCACTTT
CDR3: CASSSSEGGVRGPLHF
V: TRBV9
D: NA
size: NA
J: TRBJ1-6

DNA: TGTGCCAGCAGCCTACAGGGTATGGGTTCACCCCTCCACTTT
CDR3: CASSLQGMGSPLHF
V: TRBV3-1
D: NA
size: many
J: TRBJ1-6

DNA: TGTGCCAGCAGTTACGGCAGTGACTATGGCTACACCTTC
CDR3: CASSYGSDYGYTF
V: TRBV6-5
D: NA
size: many
J: TRBJ1-2

DNA: TGCGCCAGCAGTGGGAATCGAGGACAGGGGGGAGGCGAGCAGTACTTC
CDR3: CASSGNRGQGGGEQYF
V: TRBV10-1
D: TRBD1
size: many
J: TRBJ2-7

DNA: TGTGCCAGCAGCACGTCGGCGGACTATGGCTACACCTTC
CDR3: CASSTSADYGYTF
V: TRBV7-9
D: NA
size: NA
J: TRBJ1-2

DNA: TGCAGTGCTAGAGGACCGAATGAGCAGTTCTTC
CDR3: CSARGPNEQFF
V: TRBV20-1
D: NA
size: once
J: TRBJ2-1

DNA: TGTGCCAGCAGAGCCCGACTAGCGGGGGGGTTTAAAAATGAGCAGTTCTTC
CDR3: CASRARLAGGFKNEQFF
V: TRBV6-1
D: TRBD2
size: NA
J: TRBJ2-1

DNA: TGTGCCAGCAGCCCCGAAGGCACCGGGGAGCTGTTTTTT
CDR3: CASSPEGTGELFF
V: TRBV7-3
D: NA
size: few
J: TRBJ2-2

DNA: TGTGCCAGTATAGGGGGATTGGGTCAGCCCCAGCATTTT
CDR3: CASIGGLGQPQHF
V: TRBV19
D: NA
size: few
J: TRBJ1-5

DNA: TGTGCCAGCAGCTTAGTGGCCGGGACAGATACGCAGTATTTT
CDR3: CASSLVAGTDTQYF
V: TRBV7-9
D: NA
size: many
J: TRBJ2-3

DNA: TGTGCCAGCAGCGTAGAAGGGGACGGTAGTTCCTACGAGCAGTACTTC
CDR3: CASSVEGDGSSYEQYF
V: TRBV9
D: NA
size: many
J: TRBJ2-7

DNA: TGCAGTGCTAGAGATAACCGGGGGGGTCGGTACAATGAGCAGTTCTTC
CDR3: CSARDNRGGRYNEQFF
V: TRBV20-1
D: TRBD2
size: many
J: TRBJ2-1

DNA: TGCGCCAGCACCGAACAGGGCCCCGAAAATTCACCCCTCCACTTT
CDR3: CASTEQGPENSPLHF
V: TRBV5-1
D: NA
size: many
J: TRBJ1-6

DNA: TGTGCCAGCAGCTTAGGGGCAGGGGGATCGGAGACCCAGTACTTC
CDR3: CASSLGAGGSETQYF
V: TRBV7-6
D: TRBD1
size: few
J: TRBJ2-5

DNA: TGTGCCAGCAGTGCCAGGGGGACAGATACGCAGTATTTT
CDR3: CASSARGTDTQYF
V: TRBV2
D: TRBD1
size: once
J: TRBJ2-3

DNA: TGTGCCAGTAGTGAATCGGGGTCTGAAGCTTTCTTT
CDR3: CASSESGSEAFF
V: TRBV19
D: NA
size: NA
J: TRBJ1-1

DNA: TGTGCCAGCAGCAAACAGGGTAGCAATCAGCCCCAGCATTTT
CDR3: CASSKQGSNQPQHF
V: TRBV11-2
D: NA
size: many
J: TRBJ1-5

DNA: TGTGCCATCAGTGACCACGTGGGTTCCTCTGGAAACACCATATATTTT
CDR3: CAISDHVGSSGNTIYF
V: TRBV10-3
D: NA
size: NA
J: TRBJ1-3

DNA: TGTGCCAGCAGGATAGAGACGGGATACACCGGGGAGCTGTTTTTT
CDR3: CASRIETGYTGELFF
V: TRBV7-8
D: NA
size: once
J: TRBJ2-2

DNA: TGTGCCACTGCCCTCGGCCTTGGGGGCATAAATGAGCAGTTCTTC
CDR3: CATALGLGGINEQFF
V: TRBV15
D: NA
size: NA
J: TRBJ2-1

DNA: TGCAGTGCTAGAGATGCAGGGAGCGGGGGGGAGCAGTTCTTC
CDR3: CSARDAGSGGEQFF
V: TRBV20-1
D: TRBD2
size: NA
J: TRBJ2-1

DNA: TGCAGTGCGGGAGCTAGCGGCCAAGAGACCCAGTACTTC
CDR3: CSAGASGQETQYF
V: TRBV20-1
D: TRBD2
size: few
J: TRBJ2-5

DNA: TGTGCCAGTAGCTTCGGACAGGGTATGAGGGGGGAGCTGTTTTTT
CDR3: CASSFGQGMRGELFF
V: TRBV19
D: TRBD1
size: many
J: TRBJ2-2

DNA: TGTGCCAGCAGTTTAACCAAGTCTTATCAGCCCCAGCATTTT
CDR3: CASSLTKSYQPQHF
V: TRBV12-3/TRBV12-4
D: NA
size: many
J: TRBJ1-5

DNA: TGTGCCAGCAGCAAAGAACAGGGGGGGGCCAATGAGCAGTTCTTC
CDR3: CASSKEQGGANEQFF
V: TRBV21-1
D: NA
size: NA
J: TRBJ2-1

DNA: TGTGCCAGCAGTGATCATCAGCCCCAGCATTTT
CDR3: CASSDHQPQHF
V: TRBV6-1
D: NA
size: many
J: TRBJ1-5

DNA: TGTGCCACCAGTGATCGGACAGGAGGGGTTATGAATGAGCAGTTCTTC
CDR3: CATSDRTGGVMNEQFF
V: TRBV24-1
D: NA
size: NA
J: TRBJ2-1

DNA: TGCGCCAGCAGCTCGGGACTAGCAACAGATACGCAGTATTTT
CDR3: CASSSGLATDTQYF
V: TRBV5-1
D: TRBD2
size: many
J: TRBJ2-3

DNA: TGCGCCAGCAGCCAAGTGTTGGCTAGCGTCTACGAGCAGTACTTC
CDR3: CASSQVLASVYEQYF
V: TRBV4-1
D: NA
size: many
J: TRBJ2-7

DNA: TGTGCCAGCAGTTACTCCGGTTGGAACACTGAAGCTTTCTTT
CDR3: CASSYSGWNTEAFF
V: TRBV6-5
D: NA
size: few
J: TRBJ1-1

DNA: TGTGCCACCGCGGACGGAGGGGAACCCGGACCCTACGAGCAGTACTTC
CDR3: CATADGGEPGPYEQYF
V: TRBV19
D: NA
size: few
J: TRBJ2-7

DNA: TGTGCCAGCAGGGGCCAGGAGACGGGCTACACCTTC
CDR3: CASRGQETGYTF
V: TRBV28
D: NA
size: many
J: TRBJ1-2

DNA: TGTGCCAGCAGAAAAGGGTTCACTGAAGCTTTCTTT
CDR3: CASRKGFTEAFF
V: TRBV5-6
D: NA
size: many
J: TRBJ1-1

DNA: TGTGCCAGTCGGGGACAGTACGGCGAGCAGTACTTC
CDR3: CASRGQYGEQYF
V: TRBV27
D: TRBD1
size: many
J: TRBJ2-7

DNA: TGTGCCAGCAGCTTGGAGGCGGGAGGGCAGTTCTTC
CDR3: CASSLEAGGQFF
V: TRBV5-5
D: TRBD2
size: many
J: TRBJ2-1

DNA: TGTGCCACCAGTGAGTATCAGGGCCAAGAGACCCAGTACTTC
CDR3: CATSEYQGQETQYF
V: TRBV24-1
D: NA
size: NA
J: TRBJ2-5

DNA: TGTGCCATCAGTGACCACTTCGGGACAGATTTTTACCACTATGGCTACACCTTC
CDR3: CAISDHFGTDFYHYGYTF
V: TRBV10-3
D: TRBD1
size: NA
J: TRBJ1-2

DNA: TGTGCCACCAGTGATGGAGGGGGATTGAACACTGAAGCTTTCTTT
CDR3: CATSDGGGLNTEAFF
V: TRBV24-1
D: NA
size: NA
J: TRBJ1-1

DNA: TGTGCCACCAGTGACGGACAGGGATTTGGGGCCCAAGAGACCCAGTACTTC
CDR3: CATSDGQGFGAQETQYF
V: TRBV24-1
D: TRBD1
size: many
J: TRBJ2-5

DNA: TGTGCCAGTACAGGGTACAATCAGCCCCAGCATTTT
CDR3: CASTGYNQPQHF
V: TRBV19
D: NA
size: many
J: TRBJ1-5

DNA: TGTGCCAGCAGCGTTGGACAGGGGCTCGTCGGAAACACCATATATTTT
CDR3: CASSVGQGLVGNTIYF
V: TRBV9
D: TRBD1
size: many
J: TRBJ1-3

DNA: TGTGCCTGGAGGGGGGGGGCCGGTGGCTACACCTTC
CDR3: CAWRGGAGGYTF
V: TRBV30
D: NA
size: NA
J: TRBJ1-2

DNA: TGTGCCAGCAACAGGGTGAACACTGAAGCTTTCTTT
CDR3: CASNRVNTEAFF
V: TRBV2
D: NA
size: NA
J: TRBJ1-1

DNA: TGTGCCAGCAGCTTAGGAGGGAGGTCTGGAAACACCATATATTTT
CDR3: CASSLGGRSGNTIYF
V: TRBV7-2
D: NA
size: many
J: TRBJ1-3

DNA: TGTGCCAGCAGCCTGCTTCTCGACAGGAACTCTGAAGCTTTCTTT
CDR3: CASSLLLDRNSEAFF
V: TRBV5-6
D: NA
size: NA
J: TRBJ1-1

DNA: TGCAGTGCTAGAAAACTCGACGAGGGATATAATTCACCCCTCCACTTT
CDR3: CSARKLDEGYNSPLHF
V: TRBV20-1
D: NA
size: few
J: TRBJ1-6

DNA: TGTGCCAGTAGTATAAGCGGAAGGAACACTGAAGCTTTCTTT
CDR3: CASSISGRNTEAFF
V: TRBV19
D: NA
size: NA
J: TRBJ1-1

DNA: TGTGCCACCAGCCTTACGGGGCAGGTGTACGAGCAGTACTTC
CDR3: CATSLTGQVYEQYF
V: TRBV15
D: NA
size: NA
J: TRBJ2-7

DNA: TGCAGCGTTGAGGTCGGGGCTCGGGGGACCGGGGAGCTGTTTTTT
CDR3: CSVEVGARGTGELFF
V: TRBV29-1
D: NA
size: NA
J: TRBJ2-2

DNA: TGTGCCAGTACCGTCAAGGGACTAGGCGCAGATACGCAGTATTTT
CDR3: CASTVKGLGADTQYF
V: TRBV19
D: TRBD2
size: many
J: TRBJ2-3

DNA: TGTGCCAGCTCCTCAGGTACATCCAGCGGGGGGATATATGAGCAGTTCTTC
CDR3: CASSSGTSSGGIYEQFF
V: TRBV6-1
D: TRBD2
size: many
J: TRBJ2-1